The present entry profiles one TCR beta chain with its context. Its antigen is unidentified. The data were taken from a study of blood T cells in healthy people across ages. Germline V lookup: CDR1 SGHRS, CDR2 YFSETQ. Trimming took off 1 base at V and 5 bases at J, with 12 bases between the two ends. The CDR3 sequence is 14 residues long. The authors ran a second PCR of about 6 to 11 cycles using a sample-barcoded 5' primer and a J-beta primer mix. TCRdb reprocessed the 5' RACE reads with MiXCR, giving one entry per CDR3 protein. This sample carries 600,000 to 650,000 distinct CDR3 sequences, around three fifths of them seen once, and the ten largest clones take 30% to 40%. General study points: Higher diversity, along with more naive CD4+ cells, distinguished long-lived donors from aged donors. The fall in TCR beta diversity per million T cells was roughly linear with age.

Specimen: blood. This clonotype was sampled from a man aged 55 to 70 in good health. The J gene is TRBJ2-5, the V gene TRBV5-1; weak D call: TRBD2 (5 bases). The CDR3 loop reads CASSLWELRETQYF. The CDR3 nucleotides are TGCGCCAGCAGCTTGTGGGAGTTGCGGGAGACCCAGTACTTC.